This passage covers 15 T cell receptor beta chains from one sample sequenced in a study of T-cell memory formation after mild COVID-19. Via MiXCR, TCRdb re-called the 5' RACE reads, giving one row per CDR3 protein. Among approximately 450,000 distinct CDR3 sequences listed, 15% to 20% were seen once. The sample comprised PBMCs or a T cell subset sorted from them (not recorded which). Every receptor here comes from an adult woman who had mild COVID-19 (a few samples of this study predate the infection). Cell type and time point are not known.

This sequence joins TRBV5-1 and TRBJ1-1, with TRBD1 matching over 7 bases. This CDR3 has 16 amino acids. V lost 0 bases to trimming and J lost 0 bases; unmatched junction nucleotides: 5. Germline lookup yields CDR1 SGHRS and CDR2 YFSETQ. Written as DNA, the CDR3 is TGCGCCAGCAGCTTGGCTCGGGACAGATTGAACACTGAAGCTTTCTTT. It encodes CASSLARDRLNTEAFF.

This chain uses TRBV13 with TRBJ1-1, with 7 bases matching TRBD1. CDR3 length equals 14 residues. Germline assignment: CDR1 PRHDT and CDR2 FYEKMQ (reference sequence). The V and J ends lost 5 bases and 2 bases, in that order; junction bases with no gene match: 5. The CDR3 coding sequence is TGTGCCAGCAGCCGGGACAGTAGAAACACTGAAGCTTTCTTT. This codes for CASSRDSRNTEAFF. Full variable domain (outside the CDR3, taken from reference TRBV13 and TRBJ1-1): AAGVIQSPRHLIKEKRETATLKCYPIPRHDTVYWYQQGPGQDPQFLISFYEKMQSDKGSIPDRFSAQQFSDYHSELNMSSLELGDSALYFCASSRDSRNTEAFFGQGTRLTVV.

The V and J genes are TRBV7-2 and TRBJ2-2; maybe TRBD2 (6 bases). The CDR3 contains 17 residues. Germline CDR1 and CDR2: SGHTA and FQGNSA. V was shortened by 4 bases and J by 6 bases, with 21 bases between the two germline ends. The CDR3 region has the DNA TGTGCCAGCAGCTCACGTAATCTCGTCCGGGACTCCGGGGAGCTGTTTTTT. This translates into CASSSRNLVRDSGELFF. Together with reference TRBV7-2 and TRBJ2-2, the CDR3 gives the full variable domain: GAGVSQSPSNKVTEKGKDVELRCDPISGHTALYWYRQSLGQGLEFLIYFQGNSAPDKSGLPSDRFSAERTGGSVSTLTIQRTQQEDSAVYLCASSSRNLVRDSGELFFGEGSRLTVL.

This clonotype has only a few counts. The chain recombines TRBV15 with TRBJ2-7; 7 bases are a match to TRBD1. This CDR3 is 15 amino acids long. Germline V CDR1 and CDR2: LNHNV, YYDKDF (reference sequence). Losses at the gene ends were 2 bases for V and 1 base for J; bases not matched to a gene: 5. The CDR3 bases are TGTGCCACCAGCAGATCCGGGACAGAATCCTACGAGCAGTACTTC. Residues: CATSRSGTESYEQYF.

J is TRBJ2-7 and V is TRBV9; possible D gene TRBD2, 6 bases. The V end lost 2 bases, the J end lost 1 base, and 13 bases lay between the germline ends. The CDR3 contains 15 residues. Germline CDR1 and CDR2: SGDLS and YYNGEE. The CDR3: CASSVGGKASYEQYF. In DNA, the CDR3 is TGTGCCAGCAGCGTTGGAGGGAAGGCTTCCTACGAGCAGTACTTC. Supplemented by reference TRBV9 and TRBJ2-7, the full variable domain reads DSGVTQTPKHLITATGQRVTLRCSPRSGDLSVYWYQQSLDQGLQFLIQYYNGEERAKGNILERFSAQQFPDLHSELNLSSLELGDSALYFCASSVGGKASYEQYFGPGTRLTVT.

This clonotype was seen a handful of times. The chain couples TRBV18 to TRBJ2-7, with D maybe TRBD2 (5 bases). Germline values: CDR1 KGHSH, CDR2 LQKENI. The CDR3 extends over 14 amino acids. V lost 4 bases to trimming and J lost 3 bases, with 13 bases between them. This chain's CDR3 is CASSLSEGSYEQYF. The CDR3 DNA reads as TGTGCCAGCTCACTTTCGGAAGGGAGCTACGAGCAGTACTTC.

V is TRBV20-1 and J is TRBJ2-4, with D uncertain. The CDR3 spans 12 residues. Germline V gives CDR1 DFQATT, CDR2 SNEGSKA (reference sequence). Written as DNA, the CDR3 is TGCAGCCACGATCCCTTTAAAAACATTCAGTACTTC. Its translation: CSHDPFKNIQYF.

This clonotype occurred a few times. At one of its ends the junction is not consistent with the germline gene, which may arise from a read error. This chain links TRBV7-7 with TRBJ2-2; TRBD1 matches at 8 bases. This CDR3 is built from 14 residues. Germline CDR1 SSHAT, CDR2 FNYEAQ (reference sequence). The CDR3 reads CASRAGGRGGELFF. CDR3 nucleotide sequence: TGTGCTAGCAGGGCAGGGGGCCGCGGCGGGGAGCTGTTTTTT. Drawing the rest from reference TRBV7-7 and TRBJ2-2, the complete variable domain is GAGVSQSPRYKVTKRGQDVTLRCDPISSHATLYWYQQALGQGPEFLTYFNYEAQPDKSGLPSDRFSAERPEGSISTLTIQRTEQRDSAMYRCASRAGGRGGELFFGEGSRLTVL.

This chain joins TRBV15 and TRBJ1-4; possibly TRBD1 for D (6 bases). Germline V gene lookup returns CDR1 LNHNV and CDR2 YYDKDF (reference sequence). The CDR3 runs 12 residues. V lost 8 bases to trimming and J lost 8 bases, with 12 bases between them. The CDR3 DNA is TGTGCCACCGGGAGGGGGAGGGAAAAACTGTTTTTT. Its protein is CATGRGREKLFF.

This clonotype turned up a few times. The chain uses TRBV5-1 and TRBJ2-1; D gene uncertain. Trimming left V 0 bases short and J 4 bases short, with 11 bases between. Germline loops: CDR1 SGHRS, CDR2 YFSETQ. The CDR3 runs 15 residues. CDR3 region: CASSLGQLPYNEQFF. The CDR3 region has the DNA TGCGCCAGCAGCTTGGGCCAGCTACCTTACAATGAGCAGTTCTTC.

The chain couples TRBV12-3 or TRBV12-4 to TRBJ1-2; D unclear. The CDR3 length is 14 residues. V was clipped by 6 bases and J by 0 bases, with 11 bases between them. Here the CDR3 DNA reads TGTGCCAGCAGCCCGAGCTTTGCTAACTATGGCTACACCTTC. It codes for CASSPSFANYGYTF.

The CDR3 nucleotides read TGTGCCAGCAGCCAAGATCCGGCGGGGACAGATACGCAGTATTTT. This gives the protein CASSQDPAGTDTQYF. The chain joins TRBV4-2 to TRBJ2-3; D might be TRBD2 (6 bases). The germline V gene encodes CDR1 LGHNA and CDR2 YNFKEQ. This CDR3 has 15 residues. V was shortened by 0 bases and J by 3 bases, with 10 bases between the two germline ends.

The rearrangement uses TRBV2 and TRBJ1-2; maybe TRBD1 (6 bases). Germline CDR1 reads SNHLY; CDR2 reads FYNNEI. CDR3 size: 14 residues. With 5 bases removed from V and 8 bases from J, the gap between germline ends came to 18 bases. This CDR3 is CASSPISRTDGYTF. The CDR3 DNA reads TGTGCCAGCAGTCCCATTTCCCGGACAGACGGCTACACCTTC.

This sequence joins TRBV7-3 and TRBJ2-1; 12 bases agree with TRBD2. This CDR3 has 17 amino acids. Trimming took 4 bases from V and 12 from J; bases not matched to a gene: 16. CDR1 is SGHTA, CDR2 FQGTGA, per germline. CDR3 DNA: TGTGCCAGCAGCTCCTTTTCGAGGACTAGCGGGGAGACCCTGCAGTTCTTC. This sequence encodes CASSSFSRTSGETLQFF.

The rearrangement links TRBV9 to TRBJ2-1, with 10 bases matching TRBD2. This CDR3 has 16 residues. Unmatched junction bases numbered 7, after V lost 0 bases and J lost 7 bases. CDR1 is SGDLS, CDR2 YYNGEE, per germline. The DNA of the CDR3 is TGTGCCAGCAGCGTAGGACTAGCGGGTTCAAGGAATGAGCAGTTCTTC. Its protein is CASSVGLAGSRNEQFF.